The 13 T cell receptor beta chains below were found in one sample sequenced in a study of T cells expressing NK-cell markers. TCRdb reanalyzed the 5' RACE reads, giving one entry per CDR3 protein sequence and no DNA. The sample totals 500,000 to 600,000 distinct CDR3 sequences. What was sequenced was blood T cells: a sorted CD56 or NKG2C T cell subset, CD4+ or CD8+ T cells, or bulk PBMC T cells (not recorded which). The origin of the receptors is a man younger than 30 in good health.

The CDR3 loop reads CSVEAPKVGAPRFF. The V call is TRBV29-1, the J call TRBJ2-1; with no DNA, the TCRdb D assignment of TRBD1 cannot be verified. The germline V gene encodes CDR1 SQVTM and CDR2 ANQGSEA. CDR3 length: 14 residues.

The J gene is TRBJ2-5, the V gene TRBV4-1; TCRdb lists TRBD1, though no DNA is available to test this call. CDR1 is MGHRA and CDR2 is YSYEKL in the germline V gene. The CDR3 is 16 residues long. The CDR3 loop is CASSPQDLTGGETQYF.

This chain uses TRBV12-3 or TRBV12-4 with TRBJ2-7. CDR3 length: 16 amino acids. CDR3 in amino acids: CASLGEVGNRPLEQYF.

The CDR3 protein is CASSDQGVVQETQYF. V gene TRBV9 combines with J gene TRBJ2-5; lacking DNA, the TRBD1 call made by TCRdb goes unchecked. CDR3 length equals 15 residues. The germline gives CDR1 SGDLS, CDR2 YYNGEE.

This sequence joins TRBV18 and TRBJ2-3. CDR3 length: 15 amino acids. CDR1 and CDR2 from the germline V gene are KGHSH and LQKENI. Here the CDR3 reads CASSPVAQYTDTQYF. The entire variable domain, with the rest obtained from reference TRBV18 and TRBJ2-3, is as follows: NAGVMQNPRHLVRRRGQEARLRCSPMKGHSHVYWYRQLPEEGLKFMVYLQKENIIDESGMPKERFSAEFPKEGPSILRIQQVVRGDSAAYFCASSPVAQYTDTQYFGPGTRLTVL.

The chain is built from TRBV24-1 and TRBJ2-3; the TCRdb D gene call, TRBD1, has no DNA to confirm it. Germline loops: CDR1 KGHDR, CDR2 SFDVKD. The CDR3 is 17 amino acids. This CDR3 reads CATSDSRSGHFTDTQYF.

This CDR3 is CASSLAGLGNEQFF. This chain links TRBV12-3 or TRBV12-4 with TRBJ2-1; TCRdb lists TRBD2, though no DNA is available to test this call. This CDR3 is built from 14 residues.

V usage is TRBV28 and J usage is TRBJ2-1; checking the TCRdb D call of TRBD2 is not possible without DNA. Germline V gene data show CDR1 as MDHEN and CDR2 as SYDVKM. CDR3 length: 16 amino acids. The CDR3 spells CASSLLVSGGYNEQFF.

The CDR3 sequence is CAISESRQGAAGYTF. The chain links TRBV10-3 to TRBJ1-2; TCRdb selects TRBD1, and the lack of DNA leaves this call unchecked. CDR1 is ENHRY and CDR2 is SYGVKD in the germline V gene. CDR3 size: 15 residues.

The V and J genes are TRBV27 and TRBJ2-2. The CDR3 is made up of 16 amino acids. Germline loops: CDR1 MNHEY, CDR2 SMNVEV (reference sequence). CDR3 sequence reads: CASGFYRPPNTGELFF.

CDR3 amino acids: CATSTPGRSLNEQFF. This chain joins TRBV18 and TRBJ2-1. The CDR3 length is 15 residues. The germline gives CDR1 KGHSH, CDR2 LQKENI.

J is TRBJ2-1 and V is TRBV7-9. Germline CDR1 and CDR2: SEHNR and FQNEAQ (reference sequence). This CDR3 comprises 14 residues. The CDR3 reads CASSPTSGKNEQFF.

V is TRBV6-1 and J is TRBJ2-1; TCRdb's assignment of TRBD2 cannot be checked, as there is no DNA. CDR3 length equals 14 residues. The germline CDR1 and CDR2 sequences are MNHNS and SASEGT. CDR3 sequence reads: CASSPPSGNNEQFF.